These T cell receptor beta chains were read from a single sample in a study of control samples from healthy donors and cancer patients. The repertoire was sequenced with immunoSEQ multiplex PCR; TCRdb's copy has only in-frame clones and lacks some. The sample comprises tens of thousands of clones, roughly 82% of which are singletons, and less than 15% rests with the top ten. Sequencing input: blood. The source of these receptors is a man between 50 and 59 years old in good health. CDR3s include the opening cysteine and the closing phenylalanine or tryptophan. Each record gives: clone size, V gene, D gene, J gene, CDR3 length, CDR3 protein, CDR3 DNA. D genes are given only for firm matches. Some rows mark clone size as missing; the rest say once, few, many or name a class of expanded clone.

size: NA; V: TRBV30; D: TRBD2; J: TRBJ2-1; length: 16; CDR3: CAWSGAGPRGVHEQFF; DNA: TGTGCCTGGAGTGGTGCCGGCCCGCGGGGGGTACATGAGCAGTTCTTC
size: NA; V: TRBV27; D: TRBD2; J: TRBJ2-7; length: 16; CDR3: CASSAGTSGFSYEQYF; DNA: TGTGCCAGCAGCGCCGGGACTAGCGGGTTCTCCTACGAGCAGTACTTC
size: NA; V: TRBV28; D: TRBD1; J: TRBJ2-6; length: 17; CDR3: CASSSVTGVRGANVLTF; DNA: TGTGCCAGCAGTTCAGTTACAGGGGTTCGCGGGGCCAACGTCCTGACTTTC
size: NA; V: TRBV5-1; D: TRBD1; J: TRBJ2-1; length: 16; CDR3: CASSLAPGQINNEQFF; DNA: TGCGCCAGCAGCTTGGCCCCGGGACAGATAAACAATGAGCAGTTCTTC
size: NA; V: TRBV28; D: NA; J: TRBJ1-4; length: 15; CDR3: CASSSLGGPNEKLFF; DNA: TGTGCCAGCAGTTCCCTGGGGGGACCTAATGAAAAACTGTTTTTT
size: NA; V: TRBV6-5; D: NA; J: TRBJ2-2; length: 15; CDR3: CASRLGPANTGELFF; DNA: TGTGCCAGCCGGCTGGGCCCAGCGAACACCGGGGAGCTGTTTTTT
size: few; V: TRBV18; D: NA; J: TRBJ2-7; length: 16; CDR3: CASSPPGLLPSYEQYF; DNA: TGTGCCAGCTCACCACCTGGGCTGCTCCCCTCCTACGAGCAGTACTTC
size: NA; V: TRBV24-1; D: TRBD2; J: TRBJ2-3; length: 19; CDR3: CATSDPLRTSGETEDTQYF; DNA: TGTGCCACCAGTGACCCTCTCCGGACTAGCGGGGAGACGGAAGATACGCAGTATTTT
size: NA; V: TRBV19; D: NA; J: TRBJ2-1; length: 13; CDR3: CASSFLSGGEQFF; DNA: TGTGCCAGTAGTTTCTTAAGTGGAGGTGAGCAGTTCTTC
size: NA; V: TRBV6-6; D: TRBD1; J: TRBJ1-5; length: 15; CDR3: CASSPTGVSNQPQHF; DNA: TGTGCCAGCAGTCCGACAGGGGTGAGCAATCAGCCCCAGCATTTT
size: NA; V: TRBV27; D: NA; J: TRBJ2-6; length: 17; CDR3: CASSYEGVLSGANVLTF; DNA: TGTGCCAGCAGTTATGAAGGGGTCCTTTCTGGGGCCAACGTCCTGACTTTC
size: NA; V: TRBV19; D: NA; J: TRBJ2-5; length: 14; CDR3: CASSIAPGEETQYF; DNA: TGTGCCAGTAGTATAGCCCCCGGGGAGGAGACCCAGTACTTC
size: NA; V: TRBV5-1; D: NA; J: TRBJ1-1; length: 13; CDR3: CASSLRGGTEAFF; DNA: TGCGCCAGCAGCTTGAGGGGAGGGACTGAAGCTTTCTTT
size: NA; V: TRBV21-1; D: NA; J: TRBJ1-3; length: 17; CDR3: CASSKAVASVSGNTIYF; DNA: TGTGCCAGCAGCAAAGCAGTGGCCAGCGTCTCTGGAAACACCATATATTTT
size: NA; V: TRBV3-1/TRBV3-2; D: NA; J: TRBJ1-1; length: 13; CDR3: CASSQGSRLEAFF; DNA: TGTGCCAGCAGCCAAGGGAGTCGCCTTGAAGCTTTCTTT
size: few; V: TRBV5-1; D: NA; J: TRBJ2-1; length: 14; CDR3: CASRIESSYNEQFF; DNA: TGCGCCAGCAGAATAGAGAGCTCCTACAATGAGCAGTTCTTC
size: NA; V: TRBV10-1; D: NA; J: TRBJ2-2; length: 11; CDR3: CASSDSGELFF; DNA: TGCGCCAGCAGTGACTCCGGGGAGCTGTTTTTT
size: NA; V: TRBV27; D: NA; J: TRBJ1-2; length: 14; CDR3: CASSLNGGAGGYTF; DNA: TGTGCCAGCAGTTTAAATGGGGGCGCGGGTGGCTACACCTTC
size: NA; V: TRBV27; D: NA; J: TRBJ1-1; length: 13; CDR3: CASRGYLISEAFF; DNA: TGTGCCAGCAGGGGATATCTTATTTCTGAAGCTTTCTTT
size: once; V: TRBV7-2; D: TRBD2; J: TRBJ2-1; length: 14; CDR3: CASSLASASGKVFF; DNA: TGTGCCAGCAGCTTAGCGTCGGCGAGCGGGAAGGTGTTCTTC
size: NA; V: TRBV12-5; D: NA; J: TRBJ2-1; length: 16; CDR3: CASGLGRWGVGDEQFF; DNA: TGTGCTAGTGGTTTGGGCCGTTGGGGGGTAGGCGATGAGCAGTTCTTC
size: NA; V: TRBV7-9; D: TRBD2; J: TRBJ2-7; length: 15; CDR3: CASSFPGLEVDEQYF; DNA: TGTGCCAGCAGCTTTCCGGGACTAGAGGTGGACGAGCAGTACTTC
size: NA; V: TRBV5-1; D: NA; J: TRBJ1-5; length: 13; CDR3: CASSLDAGQPQHF; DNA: TGCGCCAGCAGCTTGGACGCAGGTCAGCCCCAGCATTTT
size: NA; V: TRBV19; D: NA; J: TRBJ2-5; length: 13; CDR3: CASSIGLQETQYF; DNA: TGTGCCAGTAGTATTGGCCTCCAAGAGACCCAGTACTTC
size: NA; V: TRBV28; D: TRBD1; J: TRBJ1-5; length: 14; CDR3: CASSLLTGSQPQHF; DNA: TGTGCCAGCAGTCTATTGACAGGGAGTCAGCCCCAGCATTTT
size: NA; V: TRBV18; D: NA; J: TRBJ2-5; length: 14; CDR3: CASSPTQIGETQYF; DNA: TGTGCCAGCTCACCGACGCAGATCGGGGAGACCCAGTACTTC
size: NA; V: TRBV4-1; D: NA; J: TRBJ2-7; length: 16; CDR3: CASSQAPRADTYEQYF; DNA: TGCGCCAGCAGCCAAGCTCCCAGGGCGGACACCTACGAGCAGTACTTC
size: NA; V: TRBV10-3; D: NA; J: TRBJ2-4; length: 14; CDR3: CAISAVGGGNIQYF; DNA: TGTGCCATCAGTGCGGTGGGCGGAGGGAACATTCAGTACTTC
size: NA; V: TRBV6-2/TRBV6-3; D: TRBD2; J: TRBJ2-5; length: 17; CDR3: CASSYPRGSGRGETQYF; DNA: TGTGCCAGCAGTTACCCCCGCGGCTCCGGGAGGGGGGAGACCCAGTACTTC
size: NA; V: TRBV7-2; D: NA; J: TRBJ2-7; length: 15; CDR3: CASSLQPSGPYEQYF; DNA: TGTGCCAGCAGCTTACAGCCCAGCGGTCCCTACGAGCAGTACTTC
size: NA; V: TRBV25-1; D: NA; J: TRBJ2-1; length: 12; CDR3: CASSRSVAEQFF; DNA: TGTGCCAGCAGCCGTAGTGTGGCGGAGCAGTTCTTC
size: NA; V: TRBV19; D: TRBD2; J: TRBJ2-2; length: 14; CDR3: CALRTSGNTGELFF; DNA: TGTGCCTTACGGACTAGCGGTAACACCGGGGAGCTGTTTTTT
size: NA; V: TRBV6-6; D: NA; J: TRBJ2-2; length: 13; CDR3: CASSSLASGELFF; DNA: TGTGCCAGCAGCTCCCTCGCGTCCGGGGAGCTGTTTTTT
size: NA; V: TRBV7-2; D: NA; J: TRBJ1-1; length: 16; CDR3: CASSLDLGQMNTEAFF; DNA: TGTGCCAGCAGCTTAGATCTGGGCCAGATGAACACTGAAGCTTTCTTT
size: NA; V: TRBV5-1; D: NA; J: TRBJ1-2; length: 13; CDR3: CASSLGAPYGYTF; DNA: TGCGCCAGCAGCTTGGGGGCCCCATATGGCTACACCTTC
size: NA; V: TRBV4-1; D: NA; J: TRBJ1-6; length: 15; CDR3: CASSQEPERGPPLHF; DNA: TGCGCCAGCAGCCAAGAGCCCGAACGAGGCCCACCCCTCCACTTT
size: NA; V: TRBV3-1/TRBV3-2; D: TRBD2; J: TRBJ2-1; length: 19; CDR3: CASSQLFSGGPGRYNEQFF; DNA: TGTGCCAGCAGCCAACTGTTTAGCGGGGGGCCCGGACGTTACAATGAGCAGTTCTTC
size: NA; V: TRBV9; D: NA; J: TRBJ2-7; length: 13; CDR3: CASSPVRRDEQYF; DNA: TGTGCCAGCAGCCCAGTAAGGCGGGACGAGCAGTACTTC
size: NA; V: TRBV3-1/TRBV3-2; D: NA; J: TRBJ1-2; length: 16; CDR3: CASSQVGVGAKTGYTF; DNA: TGTGCCAGCAGCCAAGTTGGTGTCGGGGCGAAAACTGGCTACACCTTC
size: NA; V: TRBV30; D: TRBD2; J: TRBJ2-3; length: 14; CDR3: CAWIPGLDRDTQYF; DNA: TGTGCCTGGATCCCGGGACTAGATCGAGATACGCAGTATTTT
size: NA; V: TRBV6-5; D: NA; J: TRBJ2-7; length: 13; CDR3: CASSSGPSYEQYF; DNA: TGTGCCAGCAGCTCCGGGCCCTCCTACGAGCAGTACTTC
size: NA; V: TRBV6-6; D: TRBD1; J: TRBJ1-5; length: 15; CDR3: CASSQPGTGNQPQHF; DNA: TGTGCCAGCAGCCAACCTGGGACAGGCAATCAGCCCCAGCATTTT
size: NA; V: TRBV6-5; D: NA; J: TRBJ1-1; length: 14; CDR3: CASRVSWGNTEAFF; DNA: TGTGCCAGCAGGGTCTCCTGGGGGAACACTGAAGCTTTCTTT
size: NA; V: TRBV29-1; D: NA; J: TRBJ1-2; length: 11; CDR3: CSVGAGGGYTF; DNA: TGCAGCGTAGGAGCTGGGGGTGGCTACACCTTC
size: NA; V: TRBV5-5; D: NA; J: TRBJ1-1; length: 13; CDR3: CASSLEMWGEAFF; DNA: TGTGCCAGCAGCTTGGAGATGTGGGGTGAAGCTTTCTTT
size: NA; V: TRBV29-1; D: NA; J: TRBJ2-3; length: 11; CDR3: CSVEYSDTQYF; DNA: TGCAGCGTTGAATATTCAGATACGCAGTATTTT
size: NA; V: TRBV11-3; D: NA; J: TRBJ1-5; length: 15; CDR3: CASSLVGPSNQPQHF; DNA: TGTGCCAGCAGCTTAGTGGGCCCTAGCAATCAGCCCCAGCATTTT
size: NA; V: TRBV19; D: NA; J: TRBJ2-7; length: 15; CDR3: CASSIVFADPYEQYF; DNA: TGTGCCAGTAGTATAGTTTTTGCAGATCCCTACGAGCAGTACTTC
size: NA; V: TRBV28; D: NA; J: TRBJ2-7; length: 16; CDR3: CASSSRLVVEFYEQYF; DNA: TGTGCCAGCAGTTCCCGACTAGTCGTTGAGTTCTACGAGCAGTACTTC
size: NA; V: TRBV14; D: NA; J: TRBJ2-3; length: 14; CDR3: CASSRSLSTDTQYF; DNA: TGTGCCAGCAGCCGCTCGCTTAGCACAGATACGCAGTATTTT
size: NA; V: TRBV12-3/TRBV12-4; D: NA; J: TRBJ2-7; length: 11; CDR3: CASSLDSEQYF; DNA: TGTGCCAGCAGCCTAGACAGCGAGCAGTACTTC
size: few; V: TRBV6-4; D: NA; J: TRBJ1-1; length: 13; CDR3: CASSVRENTEAFF; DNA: TGTGCCAGCAGTGTGAGGGAGAACACTGAAGCTTTCTTT
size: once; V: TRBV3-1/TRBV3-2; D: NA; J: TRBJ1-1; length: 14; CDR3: CASSHQELRPEAFF; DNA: TGTGCCAGCAGCCATCAGGAACTGAGACCTGAAGCTTTCTTT
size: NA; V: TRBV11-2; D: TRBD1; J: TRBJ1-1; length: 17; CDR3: CASSWRGGGDQRKKAFF; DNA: TGTGCCAGCAGCTGGCGGGGAGGGGGCGACCAGAGAAAGAAAGCTTTCTTT
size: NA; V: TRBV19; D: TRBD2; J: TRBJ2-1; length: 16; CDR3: CASSRGAGGAYNEQFF; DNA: TGTGCCAGTAGTAGGGGAGCGGGAGGGGCCTACAATGAGCAGTTCTTC
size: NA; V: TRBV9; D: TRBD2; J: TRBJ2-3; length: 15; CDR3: CASSPAGASTDTQYF; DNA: TGTGCCAGCAGCCCAGCGGGAGCGAGCACAGATACGCAGTATTTT
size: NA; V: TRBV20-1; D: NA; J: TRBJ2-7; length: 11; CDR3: CSAPEQYEQYF; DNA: TGCAGTGCTCCCGAACAATACGAGCAGTACTTC
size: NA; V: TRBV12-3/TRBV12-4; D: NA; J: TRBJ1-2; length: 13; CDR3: CASTLGGGYGYTF; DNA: TGTGCCAGCACCCTAGGAGGGGGGTATGGCTACACCTTC
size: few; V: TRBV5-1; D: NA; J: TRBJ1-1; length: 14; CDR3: CASSSKTGSTEAFF; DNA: TGCGCCAGCAGCTCAAAGACAGGAAGCACTGAAGCTTTCTTT
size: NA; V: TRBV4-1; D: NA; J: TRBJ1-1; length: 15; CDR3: CASSQDAASNTEAFF; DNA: TGCGCCAGCAGCCAAGATGCAGCCTCGAACACTGAAGCTTTCTTT